These 29 T cell receptor beta chains originate from one sample sequenced in a study of blood T cell repertoires in COVID-19 (dated by TCRdb to about 2020). Library method: the immunoSEQ multiplex PCR assay. Imported from immuneACCESS, the table was reduced by TCRdb to in-frame sequences with V and J called. These copies leave out some clones; in studies compared against another copy, an unresolved V gene accounts for under half, and the cause of the remainder is not known. In all, the sample holds 150,000 to 200,000 clones, and around 79% of those were seen once. Of the sample, roughly 13% falls within the top ten clones. Sequenced: peripheral blood. All receptors derive from a man aged 50-60 years who had recovered from COVID-19.

The CDR3, as DNA: TGCGCCAGCAGCCAATCCCTAGCGGGACGACCTAGCACAGATACGCAGTATTTT. Its translation is CASSQSLAGRPSTDTQYF. The chain employs TRBV4-1 and TRBJ2-3; 9 bases fit TRBD2. CDR3 length: 18 amino acids. The V and J ends lost 2 bases and 0 bases, in that order; junction bases with no gene match: 9. Germline V gene data show CDR1 as MGHRA and CDR2 as YSYEKL.

This clone was seen more than once but under ten times. The chain links TRBV5-1 to TRBJ1-5; 7 positions agree with TRBD1. Looked up from germline, CDR1 is SGHRS and CDR2 is YFSETQ. CDR3 length: 17 amino acids. Germline trimming cut 4 bases from V and 0 bases from J; bases unmatched to any gene: 10. The CDR3 protein is CASSRGPTGHSNQPQHF. The DNA for the CDR3 is TGCGCCAGCAGCCGGGGGCCGACAGGGCATAGCAATCAGCCCCAGCATTTT. Combining the CDR3 with reference TRBV5-1 and TRBJ1-5 gives the whole variable domain KAGVTQTPRYLIKTRGQQVTLSCSPISGHRSVSWYQQTPGQGLQFLFEYFSETQRNKGNFPGRFSGRQFSNSRSEMNVSTLELGDSALYLCASSRGPTGHSNQPQHFGDGTRLSIL.

The rearrangement uses TRBV11-1 and TRBJ2-1, with TRBD2 identical over 12 bases. The CDR3 is 16 amino acids. After removal of 5 bases from V and 4 bases from J, the junction contained 6 bases not matched to a gene. CDR1 is SGHAT, CDR2 FQDESV, per germline (reference sequence). CDR3 residues: CASSVTSGRRYNEQFF. In DNA form, the CDR3 reads TGTGCCAGCAGCGTAACTAGCGGGAGGCGATACAATGAGCAGTTCTTC.

The chain recombines TRBV7-2 with TRBJ2-2; the D gene is possibly TRBD2 (6 bases). The CDR3 loop spans 14 amino acids. Between the trimmed V and J ends, which lost 1 base and 6 bases, there was a span of 9 bases. Germline V lookup: CDR1 SGHTA, CDR2 FQGNSA. CDR3 nucleotides: TGTGCCAGCAGCTTAGGTTGGGGGGCCGGGGAGCTGTTTTTT. Translation gives CASSLGWGAGELFF.

This clone turned up a few times. The chain joins TRBV14 to TRBJ2-3; D is uncertain. CDR1 and CDR2 (germline): SGHDN, FVKESK. Trimming removed 6 bases at V and 2 bases at J, with 18 bases between. The CDR3 spans 16 residues. CDR3 amino acids: CASRPIDSRYTDTQYF. The CDR3 DNA reads TGTGCCAGCAGGCCGATCGATTCTCGCTACACAGATACGCAGTATTTT.

The chain links TRBV27 to TRBJ2-7, with unresolved D. This CDR3 is 11 amino acids long. Per the germline V gene, CDR1 is MNHEY and CDR2 is SMNVEV (reference sequence). Between the trimmed V and J ends, which lost 8 bases and 4 bases, there was a span of 9 bases. CDR3 coding DNA: TGTGCCAGCCGTCGACTTTACGAGCAGTACTTC. Translated, it gives CASRRLYEQYF.

This clone was observed a single time. J is TRBJ1-6 and V is TRBV27; 7 positions match TRBD1. V gave up 6 bases and J gave up 1 base; unmatched junction bases: 6. This CDR3 is built from 16 residues. Looked up from germline, CDR1 is MNHEY and CDR2 is SMNVEV (reference sequence). Here the CDR3 DNA reads TGTGCCAGCAGAGGGACAGTTGGTTCCTATAATTCACCCCTCCACTTT. This translates into CASRGTVGSYNSPLHF.

The rearrangement uses TRBV6-6 and TRBJ2-2; D is unclear. V lost 7 bases and J 3 bases, leaving 18 bases between the germline ends. The germline V gene has CDR1 MNHNY and CDR2 SVGAGI (reference sequence). CDR3 size: 16 residues. The CDR3 nucleotides read TGTGCCAGCAACCCCGCGCCCTTTTCCGACACCGGGGAGCTGTTTTTT. This gives the protein CASNPAPFSDTGELFF.

The V gene is TRBV19, the J gene TRBJ2-7; 7 bases are a match to TRBD1. V was clipped by 5 bases and J by 1 base; unmatched bases: 5. CDR3 length equals 14 residues. Germline V gene sequence: CDR1 LNHDA, CDR2 SQIVND (reference sequence). The CDR3 reads CASSLRDSSYEQYF. For the CDR3, the DNA is TGTGCCAGTAGTCTCCGGGACAGTTCCTACGAGCAGTACTTC.

J is TRBJ2-7 and V is TRBV4-3, with a possible D match to TRBD2 (5 bases). V was pared by 0 bases and J by 3 bases, with 15 bases between. Germline lookup yields CDR1 LGHNA and CDR2 YSLEER. This CDR3 is built from 16 residues. CDR3 DNA: TGCGCCAGCAGCCAAGACGATACGGGAAGTTTCTACGAGCAGTACTTC. Translated, it gives CASSQDDTGSFYEQYF.

This sequence joins TRBV9 and TRBJ1-1; 7 bases fit TRBD1. Germline CDR1 reads SGDLS; CDR2 reads YYNGEE. This CDR3 comprises 16 residues. V lost 5 bases and J lost 3; bases outside the gene matches: 13. The CDR3 region is CASSAKPDRVDTEAFF. The CDR3 nucleotides are TGTGCCAGCAGTGCAAAACCAGACAGGGTAGACACTGAAGCTTTCTTT.

In this sample, this clone turned up a few times. The genes are TRBV7-9 and TRBJ2-2, with TRBD1 matching over 7 bases. The CDR3 extends over 14 amino acids. V lost 9 bases, J lost 3 bases, and 7 bases stayed unmatched. CDR1 and CDR2 from the germline V gene are SEHNR and FQNEAQ (reference sequence). The CDR3 is CASKAGGYTGELFF. The CDR3 region has the DNA TGTGCCAGTAAAGCAGGGGGATACACCGGGGAGCTGTTTTTT. The variable domain in full, completed from reference TRBV7-9 and TRBJ2-2, reads DTGVSQNPRHKITKRGQNVTFRCDPISEHNRLYWYRQTLGQGPEFLTYFQNEAQLEKSRLLSDRFSAERPKGSFSTLEIQRTEQGDSAMYLCASKAGGYTGELFFGEGSRLTVL.

V gene TRBV19 combines with J gene TRBJ1-2, with 7 nucleotides matching TRBD1. The CDR3 runs to 14 residues. V shed 5 bases, J shed 4 bases, and the junction held 7 bases outside the gene matches. Germline V CDR1 and CDR2: LNHDA, SQIVND (reference sequence). DNA for the CDR3: TGTGCCAGTAGTCGGGGCAGGGGGAGCTATGGCTACACCTTC. As protein: CASSRGRGSYGYTF.

The chain couples TRBV6-1 to TRBJ2-1; D ambiguous. The germline gives CDR1 MNHNS, CDR2 SASEGT. V was trimmed by 4 bases and J by 0 bases, leaving 13 bases between them. The CDR3 length is 16 residues. The CDR3 loop reads CASSALGYSSYNEQFF. CDR3 nucleotides: TGTGCCAGCAGTGCCCTCGGGTATAGCTCCTACAATGAGCAGTTCTTC.

The chain employs TRBV7-9 and TRBJ2-5; D is possibly TRBD1 (5 bases). Germline V gene lookup returns CDR1 SEHNR and CDR2 FQNEAQ (reference sequence). The CDR3 consists of 13 residues. V was clipped by 3 bases and J by 4 bases, with 9 bases between them. The CDR3 DNA is TGTGCCAGCAGCTTTTTTAGGGGAGAGACCCAGTACTTC. Residues: CASSFFRGETQYF.

The chain combines TRBV19 with TRBJ2-5; 9 positions agree with TRBD2. Trimming removed 7 bases from V and 4 bases from J; junction bases left unmatched: 16. The germline V gene encodes CDR1 LNHDA and CDR2 SQIVND (reference sequence). The CDR3 contains 17 residues. The CDR3 nucleotides are TGTGCCAGTACCAAAATCCTCGGACTAGCGCGTAGAGAGACCCAGTACTTC. It specifies CASTKILGLARRETQYF.

This clone has more than one count but fewer than ten. The chain uses TRBV24-1 and TRBJ2-7; D may be TRBD1 (5 bases). This CDR3 contains 15 residues. Germline-derived CDR1 and CDR2 are KGHDR and SFDVKD. V lost 4 bases and J lost 4, with 16 bases in between. The CDR3 sequence is CATSDSRQNIYEQYF. For the CDR3, the DNA is TGTGCCACCAGTGACTCCCGACAGAATATTTACGAGCAGTACTTC.

The CDR3 nucleotides read TGTGCCTGGAACTCGGCGGGAGGGGAAGAGACCCAGTACTTC. Translation: CAWNSAGGEETQYF. This chain connects TRBV30 to TRBJ2-5; TRBD2 agrees at 9 bases. Germline lookup yields CDR1 GTSNPN and CDR2 SVGIG (reference sequence). Unmatched junction bases numbered 6, after V lost 4 bases and J lost 3 bases. The CDR3 covers 14 residues.

The CDR3 DNA reads TGTGCCAGCAGCTACGGGACTAGCGAGTACAATGAGCAGTTCTTC. Protein: CASSYGTSEYNEQFF. This sequence joins TRBV7-3 and TRBJ2-1; 10 bases line up with TRBD2. CDR3 size: 15 residues. CDR1 and CDR2 (germline): SGHTA, FQGTGA. V trimming: 4 bases; J trimming: 4 bases; junction bases outside the gene matches: 4.

The chain joins TRBV29-1 to TRBJ1-1; TRBD1 is a possible D gene (6 bases). Germline V gene sequence: CDR1 SQVTM, CDR2 ANQGSEA. The CDR3 has 10 residues. Trimming stripped 5 bases from V and 11 bases from J, with 12 bases between. CDR3: CSVNRDRAFF. The CDR3 region has the DNA TGCAGCGTTAACAGGGATAGGGCTTTCTTT.

This clone was seen only a few times. The genes are TRBV4-2 and TRBJ1-1, with a tentative D call TRBD1 (6 bases). The CDR3 runs 12 residues. Trimming took off 3 bases at V and 7 bases at J, with 9 bases between the two ends. The germline V gene has CDR1 LGHNA and CDR2 YNFKEQ. This CDR3 is CASSHNRVEAFF. As DNA, the CDR3 is TGTGCCAGCAGCCACAACAGGGTTGAAGCTTTCTTT.

V and J are TRBV5-1 and TRBJ2-7; weak D call: TRBD1 (6 bases). The CDR3 covers 16 residues. Germline V gene lookup returns CDR1 SGHRS and CDR2 YFSETQ. The V and J ends lost 0 bases and 0 bases respectively, with 13 bases between them. CDR3 nucleotide sequence: TGCGCCAGCAGCTTGGTAGGGGGTCTAAGCTCCTACGAGCAGTACTTC. Amino acids: CASSLVGGLSSYEQYF.

In its sample, this clone was seen a few times. The chain carries TRBV21-1 and TRBJ1-2; no DNA check was done on the table's D call, TRBD1. TRBV21-1 is a known pseudogene. There are 14 residues in the CDR3. CDR3 region: CASSKTHNWHGYTF. The CDR3 bases are TGTGCCAGCAGCAAAACCCACAATTGGCATGGCTACACCTTC.

This chain connects TRBV7-9 to TRBJ2-7, with D unresolved. V lost 1 base, J lost 7 bases, and 17 bases lay in between. Germline-derived CDR1 and CDR2 are SEHNR and FQNEAQ (reference sequence). The length of the CDR3 is 15 residues. CDR3 loop: CASSLESWYPEEQYF. In DNA form, the CDR3 reads TGTGCCAGCAGCTTAGAATCTTGGTATCCGGAGGAGCAGTACTTC. The whole variable domain, filled in from reference TRBV7-9 and TRBJ2-7, reads DTGVSQNPRHKITKRGQNVTFRCDPISEHNRLYWYRQTLGQGPEFLTYFQNEAQLEKSRLLSDRFSAERPKGSFSTLEIQRTEQGDSAMYLCASSLESWYPEEQYFGPGTRLTVT.

J is TRBJ2-2 and V is TRBV14; TRBD1 matches at 7 bases. Trimming removed 6 bases from V and 2 bases from J; junction bases left unmatched: 6. This CDR3 has 15 residues. Germline V lookup: CDR1 SGHDN, CDR2 FVKESK. The CDR3 region has the DNA TGTGCCAGCAGTACGGGACAGATCAACACCGGGGAGCTGTTTTTT. Translating gives CASSTGQINTGELFF.

The chain links TRBV28 to TRBJ1-3; 8 positions agree with TRBD1. The CDR3 totals 16 residues. V lost 3 bases to trimming and J lost 2 bases; unmatched junction nucleotides: 6. CDR1 and CDR2 from the germline V gene are MDHEN and SYDVKM. Here the CDR3 reads CASSFRQGAPGNTIYF. CDR3 DNA: TGTGCCAGCAGTTTCCGGCAGGGGGCGCCTGGAAACACCATATATTTT. The variable domain in full, with the rest retrieved from reference TRBV28 and TRBJ1-3, is DVKVTQSSRYLVKRTGEKVFLECVQDMDHENMFWYRQDPGLGLRLIYFSYDVKMKEKGDIPEGYSVSREKKERFSLILESASTNQTSMYLCASSFRQGAPGNTIYFGEGSWLTVV.

V gene TRBV29-1 combines with J gene TRBJ2-3; 9 bases agree with TRBD1. Germline V gives CDR1 SQVTM, CDR2 ANQGSEA. The CDR3 has 14 amino acids. Losses at the gene ends were 5 bases for V and 1 base for J; bases not matched to a gene: 4. The CDR3 nucleotides read TGCAGCGTTACAGGGGGCGCGGGCACAGATACGCAGTATTTT. Its translation: CSVTGGAGTDTQYF.

The chain combines TRBV30 with TRBJ1-1, with 7 bases identical to TRBD1. V lost 3 bases to trimming and J lost 5 bases; unmatched junction nucleotides: 12. The CDR3 loop spans 15 amino acids. Germline loops: CDR1 GTSNPN, CDR2 SVGIG (reference sequence). This CDR3 is CAWRIRDRDWTEAFF. CDR3 nucleotides: TGTGCCTGGAGAATCCGTGACAGGGATTGGACTGAAGCTTTCTTT.

This CDR3 reads CASSSGVATGLETQYF. The CDR3 DNA sequence: TGTGCCAGCAGCTCCGGGGTGGCGACAGGGTTGGAGACCCAGTACTTC. This sequence joins TRBV5-4 and TRBJ2-5; 7 nucleotides agree with TRBD1. The V gene end was trimmed by 3 bases and the J gene end by 5 bases; junction bases not matched to a gene: 13. This CDR3 is 16 amino acids long. Germline lookup yields CDR1 SGHNT and CDR2 YYREEE (reference sequence).